This TCR beta chain was documented in a study of prognosis after radiotherapy for stage I lung cancer. Overall study: Enrolled patients (around 14 men, several women) had a median age of roughly 77 years and an age range of roughly 50 to 85 years.

Two-round multiplex PCR, the amplification method, yielded TCR beta CDR3 from genomic DNA. Used in first-round PCR were primers specific to each TRBV and TRBJ gene. TCRdb called the multiplex PCR reads again in MiXCR, with one record for every CDR3 protein. The sample shows over 11,000 distinct CDR3 sequences, 25% to 35% of them seen only once. This clonotype ranks as medium-sized (0.01 to 0.1%). The CDR3 spans 14 residues. J was trimmed by 3 bases and V by 6 bases; bases with no gene match: 8. Germline CDR1 and CDR2: DFQATT and SNEGSKA (reference sequence). The clonotype originates from a donor aged 50 or older with non-small cell lung cancer. This chain connects TRBV20-1 to TRBJ2-7, with 10 bases matching TRBD2. Material: PBMCs, obtained before or after stereotactic body radiation therapy (not recorded which). The chain's CDR3 is CSAPAGGVLYEQYF. DNA for the CDR3: TGCAGTGCCCCAGCGGGAGGGGTACTCTACGAGCAGTACTTC.